This T cell receptor beta chain was captured by sequencing in a study of CD4 T cells in relation to SARS-CoV-2 and coronaviruses. Study as a whole: Shared crossreactive spike epitopes were mapped to their HLA restriction. The study, taken as a whole, reports: In around two thirds of donors, memory CD4+ clonotypes crossrecognized SARS-CoV-2 and at least one common cold coronavirus spike. No donor gave both pre-pandemic and post-infection samples.

Unexposed donor CD4+ T cells date from 2011-2018, before the COVID-19 pandemic. The cells were cultured for approximately 10 days before CD4+ T cells were isolated. Unexposed-donor CD4+ T cells were probed with SARS-CoV-2 S/N and four cold-coronavirus spikes, cells permitting. The germline CDR1 and CDR2 sequences are MNHEY and SMNVEV (reference sequence). With V trimmed by 6 bases and J by 4 bases, 6 bases remained unmatched. This CDR3 comprises 14 residues. Assay: immunoSEQ multiplex PCR; the TCRdb copy retains only in-frame clones and omits some. The data show 25,000 to 35,000 clones, roughly 76% seen once. In regard to this clone: Its antigen is still unknown.

The chain carries TRBV27 and TRBJ1-2, with 9 nucleotides matching TRBD1. The sample consisted of CD4+ T cells from PBMCs, cultured in vitro. This sequence originates from a human donor in good health. The CDR3 is CASSRDRVSYGYTF. As DNA, the CDR3 is TGTGCCAGCAGCCGGGACAGGGTATCCTATGGCTACACCTTC.